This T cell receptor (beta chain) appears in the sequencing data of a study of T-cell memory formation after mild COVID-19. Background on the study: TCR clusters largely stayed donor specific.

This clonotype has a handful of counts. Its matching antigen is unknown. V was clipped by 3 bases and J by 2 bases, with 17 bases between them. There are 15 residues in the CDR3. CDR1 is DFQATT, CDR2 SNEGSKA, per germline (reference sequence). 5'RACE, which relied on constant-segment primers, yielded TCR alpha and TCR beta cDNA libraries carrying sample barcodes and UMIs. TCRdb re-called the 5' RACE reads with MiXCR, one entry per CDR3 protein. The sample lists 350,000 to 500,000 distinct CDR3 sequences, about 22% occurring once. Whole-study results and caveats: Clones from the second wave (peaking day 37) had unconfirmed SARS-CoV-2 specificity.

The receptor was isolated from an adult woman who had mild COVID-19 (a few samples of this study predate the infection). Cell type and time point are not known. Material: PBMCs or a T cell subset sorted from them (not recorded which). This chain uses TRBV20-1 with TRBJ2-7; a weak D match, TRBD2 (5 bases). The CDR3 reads CSAREWRNFAYEQYF. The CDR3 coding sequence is TGCAGTGCTAGGGAATGGAGGAATTTTGCCTACGAGCAGTACTTC.